The 5 T cell receptor beta chains below all came from one sample that was sequenced in a study of T-cell reconstitution after alpha-beta-depleted transplantation in children. Preparation of the TCRbeta library involved a method that used unique molecular identifiers. TCRdb passed the PCR reads through MiXCR, listing each CDR3 protein once. The sample consists of approximately 520,000 distinct CDR3 sequences, 32% of them appearing once. The specimen comprised PBMCs from the stem cell graft donor, sampled from the stem cell graft. These TCRs come from a human donor who donated a stem cell graft to a child with aplastic anemia.

The chain carries TRBV12-3 or TRBV12-4 and TRBJ1-4; D ambiguous. Trimming took off 2 bases at V and 3 bases at J, with 7 bases between the two ends. The CDR3 loop spans 14 amino acids. The CDR3, as DNA: TGTGCCAGCAGTTTACACGGGTCTAATGAAAAACTGTTTTTT. Translated, it gives CASSLHGSNEKLFF.

The chain recombines TRBV28 with TRBJ2-5; D is uncertain. Per germline, CDR1 MDHEN and CDR2 SYDVKM. V lost 4 bases and J 5 bases, leaving 5 bases between the germline ends. The CDR3 extends over 11 amino acids. In DNA, the CDR3 is TGTGCCAGCAGTTGGACGGAGACCCAGTACTTC. Translation: CASSWTETQYF.

This rearrangement joins TRBV14 to TRBJ1-3; 8 nucleotides match TRBD1. V shed 6 bases and J 3 bases; nucleotides not matched to a gene: 10. The CDR3 extends over 16 amino acids. The germline CDR1 and CDR2 sequences are SGHDN and FVKESK. CDR3 DNA: TGTGCCAGCAGACCGCAGGGGGCACGTTTTGGAAACACCATATATTTT. This sequence encodes CASRPQGARFGNTIYF. Full variable domain (outside the CDR3, taken from reference TRBV14 and TRBJ1-3): EAGVTQFPSHSVIEKGQTVTLRCDPISGHDNLYWYRRVMGKEIKFLLHFVKESKQDESGMPNNRFLAERTGGTYSTLKVQPAELEDSGVYFCASRPQGARFGNTIYFGEGSWLTVV.

The chain links TRBV12-3 or TRBV12-4 to TRBJ1-2, with a tentative D call TRBD1 (6 bases). The CDR3 sequence is 11 residues long. V was cut by 6 bases and J by 8 bases, with 10 bases left in between. For the CDR3, the DNA is TGTGCCAGCAGGAGGACAGCCGGCTACACCTTC. Protein product: CASRRTAGYTF.

A few counts support this clonotype. The chain is built from TRBV20-1 and TRBJ1-1; D is ambiguous. The V and J ends lost 3 bases and 5 bases respectively, with 10 bases between them. In germline, CDR1 is DFQATT, CDR2 SNEGSKA (reference sequence). The CDR3 spans 12 residues. CDR3 nucleotide sequence: TGCAGTGCTAGTTCTTGGGCTACTGAAGCTTTCTTT. Translation: CSASSWATEAFF.